The clone carrying this TCR beta chain occurred once. This sample was taken from a study of blood T cells in healthy people across ages. Together with a sample-barcoded 5' primer, a J-beta primer mix was included in a second PCR lasting about 6 to 11 cycles. Each cDNA molecule was tagged by a template-switch adaptor that had 12 random nucleotides. TCRdb reanalysed the 5' RACE reads using MiXCR and keeps one entry per CDR3 protein. The sample lists 1.5 million to 2 million distinct CDR3 sequences, 28% occurring once. The length of the CDR3 is 14 residues. The V end lost 7 bases, the J end lost 1 base, and 16 bases lay between the germline ends. CDR1 is DFQATT and CDR2 is SNEGSKA in the germline V gene (reference sequence). Each sample yielded at least 6 million isolated PBMCs.

This clonotype was sampled from a woman under 40 in good health. Sequencing was done on a sample of blood. This chain links TRBV20-1 with TRBJ2-5, with D possibly matching TRBD2 (7 bases). In nucleotides, the CDR3 is TGCAGTGTTAGGAGGGGGGGGGCCCAAGAGACCCAGTACTTC. Amino acids: CSVRRGGAQETQYF.